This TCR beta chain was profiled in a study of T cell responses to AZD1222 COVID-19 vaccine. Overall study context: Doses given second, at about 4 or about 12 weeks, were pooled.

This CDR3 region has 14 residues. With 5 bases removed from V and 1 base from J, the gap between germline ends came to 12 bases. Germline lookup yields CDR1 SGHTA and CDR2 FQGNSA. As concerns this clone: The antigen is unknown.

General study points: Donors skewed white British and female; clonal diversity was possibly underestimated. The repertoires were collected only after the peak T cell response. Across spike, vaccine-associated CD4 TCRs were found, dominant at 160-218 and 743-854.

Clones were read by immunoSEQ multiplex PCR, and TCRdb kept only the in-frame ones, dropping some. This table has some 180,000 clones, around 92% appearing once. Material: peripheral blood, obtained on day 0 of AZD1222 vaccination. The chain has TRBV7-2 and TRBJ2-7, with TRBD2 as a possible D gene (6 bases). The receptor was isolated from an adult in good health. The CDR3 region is CASSTPGVSYEQYF. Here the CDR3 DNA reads TGTGCCAGCAGCACTCCGGGGGTTTCCTACGAGCAGTACTTC.